This T cell receptor beta chain came from a study of T cell responses to AZD1222 COVID-19 vaccine. Study-wide results and limits: Of spike-specific TCRs, nearly half reportedly target regions left unmutated in variants.

This table comes from immunoSEQ multiplex PCR, and its TCRdb copy is limited to in-frame clones, with some not included. The sample includes under 200,000 clones, roughly 94% of them seen just once. Turning to this clone: Its antigen is unknown.

Second-dose intervals of approximately 4 or approximately 12 weeks were pooled. This CDR3 is built from 15 residues. Trimming removed 3 bases from V and 2 bases from J; junction bases left unmatched: 3. CDR1 is KGHSH and CDR2 is LQKENI in the germline V gene. The receptor's source is an adult who received the AZD1222 COVID-19 vaccine. The sequenced sample was peripheral blood, obtained 28 days after the second AZD1222 dose. This chain uses TRBV18 with TRBJ2-1; 8 bases agree with TRBD1. The CDR3 region has the DNA TGTGCCAGCTCACCGCCGACAGGGGCCTACAATGAGCAGTTCTTC. Translated: CASSPPTGAYNEQFF.